A selection of T cell receptor beta chains follows, all from one sample in a study of blood T cell repertoires in COVID-19. Produced via immunoSEQ multiplex PCR; TCRdb's table is partial and in-frame only. In the table there are around 70,000 clones, about 85% of which are singletons. Sequencing used peripheral blood. The receptor set was obtained from a man aged 45-60 years with COVID-19, enrolled during active disease. The CDR3 runs from the conserved cysteine through the conserved F or W.

J gene: TRBJ1-1
V gene: TRBV30
CDR3 protein: CAWSVRENTEAFF

J gene: TRBJ2-3
V gene: TRBV6-2/TRBV6-3
CDR3 protein: CASSPDRGFTDTQYF

J gene: TRBJ2-1
V gene: TRBV6-2/TRBV6-3
CDR3 protein: CASSFTGVLYNEQFF

J gene: TRBJ2-7
V gene: TRBV5-1
CDR3 protein: CASREDRAAYEQYF

J gene: TRBJ2-1
V gene: TRBV6-5
CDR3 protein: CASRETGYNEQFF

J gene: TRBJ2-7
V gene: TRBV5-1
CDR3 protein: CASSLHRDYEQYF

J gene: TRBJ1-6
V gene: TRBV7-8
CDR3 protein: CASSRGQGHSPLHF

J gene: TRBJ1-2
V gene: TRBV27
CDR3 protein: CASSARVNYGYTF

J gene: TRBJ2-7
V gene: TRBV30
CDR3 protein: CACTGGAAEQYF

J gene: TRBJ2-7
V gene: TRBV19
CDR3 protein: CASSPAGGRYEQYF

J gene: TRBJ2-1
V gene: TRBV7-2
CDR3 protein: CASSLRSNGNNEQFF

J gene: TRBJ1-2
V gene: TRBV7-9
CDR3 protein: CASSSRDRLNYGYTF

J gene: TRBJ2-3
V gene: TRBV18
CDR3 protein: CASSQITGEDTQYF

J gene: TRBJ2-1
V gene: TRBV7-2
CDR3 protein: CASSPQTSGYNEQFF

J gene: TRBJ1-2
V gene: TRBV29-1
CDR3 protein: CSVENGVYGYTF

J gene: TRBJ2-7
V gene: TRBV27
CDR3 protein: CASRRLAGLYEQYF

J gene: TRBJ2-5
V gene: TRBV4-1
CDR3 protein: CASSPFGTEGGTQYF

J gene: TRBJ2-5
V gene: TRBV12-5
CDR3 protein: CASGIEETQYF

J gene: TRBJ1-4
V gene: TRBV2
CDR3 protein: CASFRVANEKLFF

J gene: TRBJ2-2
V gene: TRBV6-5
CDR3 protein: CASSPFRGLFF

J gene: TRBJ1-4
V gene: TRBV4-1
CDR3 protein: CASSQGQRGGKLFF

J gene: TRBJ2-3
V gene: TRBV5-4
CDR3 protein: CASSPGTGDTDTQYF

J gene: TRBJ2-7
V gene: TRBV7-9
CDR3 protein: CASSPPGLVTFEQYF

J gene: TRBJ2-7
V gene: TRBV9
CDR3 protein: CASSDLAGDPPYEQYF

J gene: TRBJ2-1
V gene: TRBV6-6
CDR3 protein: CASTLGLAEYNEQFF

J gene: TRBJ2-1
V gene: TRBV20-1
CDR3 protein: CSASGPGLAGNEQFF

J gene: TRBJ2-4
V gene: TRBV30
CDR3 protein: CAWSSRASGNKNIQYF

J gene: TRBJ1-5
V gene: TRBV18
CDR3 protein: CASSPVSGGGNQPQHF

J gene: TRBJ2-5
V gene: TRBV28
CDR3 protein: CASSPSTTRIRETQYF

J gene: TRBJ2-7
V gene: TRBV3-1/TRBV3-2
CDR3 protein: CASSQDRLAGEPEQYF

J gene: TRBJ1-2
V gene: TRBV28
CDR3 protein: CASSYRNYGYTF

J gene: TRBJ1-1
V gene: TRBV5-1
CDR3 protein: CASSLRDSVGNTEAFF

J gene: TRBJ1-5
V gene: TRBV6-5
CDR3 protein: CASAGVKPQHF

J gene: TRBJ2-7
V gene: TRBV19
CDR3 protein: CASRRRPSGTYEQYF

J gene: TRBJ2-1
V gene: TRBV6-6
CDR3 protein: CASGQNNEQFF

J gene: TRBJ2-7
V gene: TRBV11-3
CDR3 protein: CASSQGRNEQYF

J gene: TRBJ1-2
V gene: TRBV28
CDR3 protein: CASLRDRVGGYTF

J gene: TRBJ2-1
V gene: TRBV3-1/TRBV3-2
CDR3 protein: CASSQDRGYNEQFF

J gene: TRBJ2-7
V gene: TRBV12-3/TRBV12-4
CDR3 protein: CATAKYSTYEQYF

J gene: TRBJ1-2
V gene: TRBV15
CDR3 protein: CATSWIREQYGYTF

J gene: TRBJ1-5
V gene: TRBV28
CDR3 protein: CASRAPGQGNQPQHF

J gene: TRBJ1-5
V gene: TRBV28
CDR3 protein: CASSLYPGGQPQHF

J gene: TRBJ2-7
V gene: TRBV7-8
CDR3 protein: CASSHNRVSEQYF

J gene: TRBJ2-1
V gene: TRBV10-3
CDR3 protein: CAISETPGAYNEQFF

J gene: TRBJ1-6
V gene: TRBV27
CDR3 protein: CASSLGQFNSPLHF

J gene: TRBJ2-1
V gene: TRBV2
CDR3 protein: CASSPAAVRTYNEQFF

J gene: TRBJ2-7
V gene: TRBV5-1
CDR3 protein: CASSLDPTSGRIYEQYF

J gene: TRBJ2-7
V gene: TRBV18
CDR3 protein: CASSPTRQGEEQYF

J gene: TRBJ2-7
V gene: TRBV27
CDR3 protein: CASSPTTGPTTAYEQYF

J gene: TRBJ2-7
V gene: TRBV20-1
CDR3 protein: CSAIGGTEQYF

J gene: TRBJ2-7
V gene: TRBV2
CDR3 protein: CASGEGGTKAYEQYF

J gene: TRBJ2-6
V gene: TRBV14
CDR3 protein: CASSQDRSSVSGANVLTF